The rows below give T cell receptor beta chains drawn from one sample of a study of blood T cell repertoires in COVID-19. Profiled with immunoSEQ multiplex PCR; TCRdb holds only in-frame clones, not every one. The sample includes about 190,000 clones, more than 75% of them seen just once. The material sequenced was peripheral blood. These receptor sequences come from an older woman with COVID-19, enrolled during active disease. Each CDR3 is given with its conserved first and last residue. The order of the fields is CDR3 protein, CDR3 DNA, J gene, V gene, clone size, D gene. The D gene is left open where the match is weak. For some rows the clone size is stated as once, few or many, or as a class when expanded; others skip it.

CDR3: CASRSRQGSGREQFF
DNA: TGTGCCAGCAGGTCGCGACAGGGTTCGGGTCGGGAGCAGTTCTTC
J: TRBJ2-1
V: TRBV11-3
size: .
D: TRBD1

CDR3: CASSRSYEQYF
DNA: TGTGCCAGCAGCCGCAGCTACGAGCAGTACTTC
J: TRBJ2-7
V: TRBV14
size: .
D: .

CDR3: CASSLSRSGELFF
DNA: TGTGCCAGCAGCCTTAGTCGTTCAGGGGAGCTGTTTTTT
J: TRBJ2-2
V: TRBV9
size: .
D: .

CDR3: CASSLGEHYGYTF
DNA: TGCGCCAGCAGCTTGGGGGAGCACTATGGCTACACCTTC
J: TRBJ1-2
V: TRBV5-1
size: .
D: .

CDR3: CSVKPGQGAVEQYF
DNA: TGCAGCGTCAAACCGGGACAGGGGGCTGTCGAGCAGTACTTC
J: TRBJ2-7
V: TRBV29-1
size: .
D: TRBD1

CDR3: CASSSGSLSSYEQYF
DNA: TGTGCCAGCAGCTCAGGGTCCCTGAGCTCCTACGAGCAGTACTTC
J: TRBJ2-7
V: TRBV6-2/TRBV6-3
size: few
D: .

CDR3: CSASNTRGLPPYEQYF
DNA: TGCAGTGCTAGTAACACAAGGGGGCTTCCCCCCTACGAGCAGTACTTC
J: TRBJ2-7
V: TRBV20-1
size: .
D: TRBD1

CDR3: CATRPWAFTDTQYF
DNA: TGTGCCACCAGACCTTGGGCGTTCACAGATACGCAGTATTTT
J: TRBJ2-3
V: TRBV15
size: .
D: .

CDR3: CASSMGREYRGEQFF
DNA: TGTGCCAGTAGTATGGGCCGGGAGTATCGGGGTGAGCAGTTCTTC
J: TRBJ2-1
V: TRBV19
size: .
D: .

CDR3: CASGQGPTEAFF
DNA: TGTGCCAGCGGCCAGGGGCCCACTGAAGCTTTCTTT
J: TRBJ1-1
V: TRBV28
size: .
D: .

CDR3: CASIPGARTGYNQPQHF
DNA: TGTGCCAGCATCCCCGGAGCGCGGACAGGTTATAATCAGCCCCAGCATTTT
J: TRBJ1-5
V: TRBV28
size: .
D: TRBD1

CDR3: CASSQDRGREQYF
DNA: TGCGCCAGCAGCCAAGACAGGGGGCGAGAGCAGTACTTC
J: TRBJ2-7
V: TRBV4-3
size: few
D: TRBD1

CDR3: CASSNQRGHTEAFF
DNA: TGTGCCAGCAGTAATCAAAGAGGTCACACTGAAGCTTTCTTT
J: TRBJ1-1
V: TRBV2
size: many
D: .

CDR3: CASSPGDRVYGYTF
DNA: TGTGCCAGCAGCCCCGGGGACAGGGTATATGGCTACACCTTC
J: TRBJ1-2
V: TRBV6-2/TRBV6-3
size: .
D: TRBD1

CDR3: CAWSAKGTGVNQPQHF
DNA: TGTGCCTGGAGTGCCAAGGGGACAGGGGTAAATCAGCCCCAGCATTTT
J: TRBJ1-5
V: TRBV30
size: .
D: TRBD1

CDR3: CASRRTGDYYGYTF
DNA: TGTGCCAGCAGGAGGACAGGGGACTACTATGGCTACACCTTC
J: TRBJ1-2
V: TRBV6-5
size: .
D: TRBD1

CDR3: CASQPAGQGKNIQYF
DNA: TGTGCCAGCCAACCGGCGGGACAGGGGAAAAACATTCAGTACTTC
J: TRBJ2-4
V: TRBV28
size: once
D: TRBD1